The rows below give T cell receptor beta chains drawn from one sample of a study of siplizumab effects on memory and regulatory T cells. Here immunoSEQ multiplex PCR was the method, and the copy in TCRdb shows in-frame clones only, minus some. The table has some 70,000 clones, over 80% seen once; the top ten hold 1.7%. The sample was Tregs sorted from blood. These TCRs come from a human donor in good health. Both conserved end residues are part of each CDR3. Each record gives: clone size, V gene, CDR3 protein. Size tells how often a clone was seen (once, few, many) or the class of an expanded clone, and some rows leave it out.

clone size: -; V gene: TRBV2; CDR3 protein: CASSETPSDYGYTF
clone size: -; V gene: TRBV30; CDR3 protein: CALYRGGRGYYGLREQYF
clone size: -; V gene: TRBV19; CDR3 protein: CASSIRLGTQYF
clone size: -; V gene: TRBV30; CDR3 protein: CAWSADTFGEQYF
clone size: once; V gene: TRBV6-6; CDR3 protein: CASSQGHGLGYEQYF
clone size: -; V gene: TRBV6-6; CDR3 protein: CASSGRKETQYF
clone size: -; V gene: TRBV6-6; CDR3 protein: CASSYLGGINQPQHF
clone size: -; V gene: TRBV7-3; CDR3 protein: CASSSGTGRTGELFF
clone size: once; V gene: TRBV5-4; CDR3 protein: CASSRRDRGTDTQYF
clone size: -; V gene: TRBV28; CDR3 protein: CASSLARGYNTEAFF
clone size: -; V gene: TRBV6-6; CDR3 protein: CASSELSFYTF